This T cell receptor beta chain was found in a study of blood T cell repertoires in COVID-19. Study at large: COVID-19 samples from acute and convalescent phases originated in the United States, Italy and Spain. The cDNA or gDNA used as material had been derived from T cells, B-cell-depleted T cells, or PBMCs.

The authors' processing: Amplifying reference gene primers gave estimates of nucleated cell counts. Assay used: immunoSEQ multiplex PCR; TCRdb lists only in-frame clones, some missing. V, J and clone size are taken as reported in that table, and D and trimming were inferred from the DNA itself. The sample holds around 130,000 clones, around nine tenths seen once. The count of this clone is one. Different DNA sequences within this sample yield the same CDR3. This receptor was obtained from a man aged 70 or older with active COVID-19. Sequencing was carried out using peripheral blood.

The CDR3 loop reads CASSLGRGGRLSEQYF. For the CDR3, the DNA is TGTGCCAGCAGCTTAGGACGGGGGGGGCGGTTGAGTGAGCAGTACTTC. The chain carries TRBV7-2 and TRBJ2-7, with TRBD2 identical over 8 bases. Per germline, CDR1 SGHTA and CDR2 FQGNSA. Trimming at V came to 1 base and at J to 7 bases, leaving 12 bases not matched to a gene. The CDR3 contains 16 residues.